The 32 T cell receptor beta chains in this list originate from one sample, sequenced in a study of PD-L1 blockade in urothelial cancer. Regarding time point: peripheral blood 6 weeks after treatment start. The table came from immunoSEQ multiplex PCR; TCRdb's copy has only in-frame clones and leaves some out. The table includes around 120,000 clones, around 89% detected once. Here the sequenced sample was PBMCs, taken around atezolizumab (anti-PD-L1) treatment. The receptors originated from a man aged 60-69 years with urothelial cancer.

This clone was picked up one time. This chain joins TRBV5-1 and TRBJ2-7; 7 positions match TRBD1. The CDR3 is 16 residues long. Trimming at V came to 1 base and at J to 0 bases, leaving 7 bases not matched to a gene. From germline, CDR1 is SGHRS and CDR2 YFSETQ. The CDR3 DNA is TGCGCCAGCAGCTTGTCCGGGACAGTAAGCTCCTACGAGCAGTACTTC. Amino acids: CASSLSGTVSSYEQYF.

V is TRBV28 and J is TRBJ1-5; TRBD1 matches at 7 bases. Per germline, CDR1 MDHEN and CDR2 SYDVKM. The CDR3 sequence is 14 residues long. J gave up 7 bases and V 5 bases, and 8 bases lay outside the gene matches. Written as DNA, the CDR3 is TGTGCCAGCAGTACCCAGGGGGGAGTACAGCCCCAGCATTTT. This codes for CASSTQGGVQPQHF. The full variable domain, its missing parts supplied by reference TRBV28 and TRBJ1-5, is DVKVTQSSRYLVKRTGEKVFLECVQDMDHENMFWYRQDPGLGLRLIYFSYDVKMKEKGDIPEGYSVSREKKERFSLILESASTNQTSMYLCASSTQGGVQPQHFGDGTRLSIL.

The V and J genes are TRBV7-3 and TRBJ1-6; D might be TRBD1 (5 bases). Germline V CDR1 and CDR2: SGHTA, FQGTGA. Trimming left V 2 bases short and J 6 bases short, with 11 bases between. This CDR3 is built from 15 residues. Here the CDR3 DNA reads TGTGCCAGCAGCTTATTAGGCGGGGCTAATTCACCCCTCCACTTT. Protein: CASSLLGGANSPLHF. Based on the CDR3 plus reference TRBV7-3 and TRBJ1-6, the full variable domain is GAGVSQTPSNKVTEKGKYVELRCDPISGHTALYWYRQSLGQGPEFLIYFQGTGAADDSGLPNDRFFAVRPEGSVSTLKIQRTERGDSAVYLCASSLLGGANSPLHFGNGTRLTVT.

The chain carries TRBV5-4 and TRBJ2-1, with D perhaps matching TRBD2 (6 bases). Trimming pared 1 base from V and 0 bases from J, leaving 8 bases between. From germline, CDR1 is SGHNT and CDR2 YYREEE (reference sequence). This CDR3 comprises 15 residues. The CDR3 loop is CASSLLAASYNEQFF. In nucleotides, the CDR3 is TGTGCCAGCAGCTTGTTAGCGGCCTCCTACAATGAGCAGTTCTTC. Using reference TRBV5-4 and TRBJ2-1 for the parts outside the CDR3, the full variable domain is ETGVTQSPTHLIKTRGQQVTLRCSSQSGHNTVSWYQQALGQGPQFIFQYYREEENGRGNFPPRFSGLQFPNYSSELNVNALELDDSALYLCASSLLAASYNEQFFGPGTRLTVL.

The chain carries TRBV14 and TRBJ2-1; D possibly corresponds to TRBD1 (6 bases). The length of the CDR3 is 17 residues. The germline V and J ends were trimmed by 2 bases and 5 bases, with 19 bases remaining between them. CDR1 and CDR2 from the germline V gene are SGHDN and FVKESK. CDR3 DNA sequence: TGTGCCAGCAGCCAACGGAAAGGGGGACCTAGGGACAATGAGCAGTTCTTC. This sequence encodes CASSQRKGGPRDNEQFF.

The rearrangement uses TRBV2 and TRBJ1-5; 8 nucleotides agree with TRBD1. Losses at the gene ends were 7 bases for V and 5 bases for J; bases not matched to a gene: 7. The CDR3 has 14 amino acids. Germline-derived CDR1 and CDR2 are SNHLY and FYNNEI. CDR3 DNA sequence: TGTGCCAGCAAGTCCCAGGGGGCCCATCAGCCCCAGCATTTT. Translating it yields CASKSQGAHQPQHF.

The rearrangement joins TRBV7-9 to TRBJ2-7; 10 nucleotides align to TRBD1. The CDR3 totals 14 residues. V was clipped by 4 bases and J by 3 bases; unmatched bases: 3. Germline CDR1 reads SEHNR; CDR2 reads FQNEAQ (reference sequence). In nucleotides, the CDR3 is TGTGCCAGCAGCTCGAGGACAGGGGGCTACGAGCAGTACTTC. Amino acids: CASSSRTGGYEQYF.

CDR3 DNA: TGTGCCAGCAGCTTGGGGGGACAGGGGGCGAACACTGAAGCTTTCTTT. Protein sequence: CASSLGGQGANTEAFF. The chain links TRBV5-6 to TRBJ1-1; TRBD1 matches at 12 bases. With 0 bases clipped from V and 1 base from J, the junction kept 1 base outside the gene matches. Per germline, CDR1 SGHDT and CDR2 YYEEEE. The CDR3 contains 16 residues.

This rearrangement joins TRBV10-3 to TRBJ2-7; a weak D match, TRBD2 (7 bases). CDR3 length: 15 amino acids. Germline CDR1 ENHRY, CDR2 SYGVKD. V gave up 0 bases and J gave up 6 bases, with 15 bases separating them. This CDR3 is CAISESGGRLGEQYF. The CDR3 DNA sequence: TGTGCCATCAGTGAGTCGGGGGGGCGCTTGGGCGAGCAGTACTTC.

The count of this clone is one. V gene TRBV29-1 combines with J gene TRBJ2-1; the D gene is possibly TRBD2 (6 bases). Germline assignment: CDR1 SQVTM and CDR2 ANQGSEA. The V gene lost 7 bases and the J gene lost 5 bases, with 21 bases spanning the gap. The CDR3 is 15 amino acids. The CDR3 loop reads CSESRDSSFHNEQFF. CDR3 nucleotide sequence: TGCAGCGAGAGCCGGGACTCAAGCTTTCACAATGAGCAGTTCTTC.

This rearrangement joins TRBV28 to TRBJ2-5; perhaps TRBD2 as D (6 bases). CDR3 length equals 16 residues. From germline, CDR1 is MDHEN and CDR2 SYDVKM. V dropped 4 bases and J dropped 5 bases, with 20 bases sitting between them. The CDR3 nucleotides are TGTGCCAGCAGTTCCGTCTGGCGGGAAGGTCGGGAGACCCAGTACTTC. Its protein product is CASSSVWREGRETQYF.

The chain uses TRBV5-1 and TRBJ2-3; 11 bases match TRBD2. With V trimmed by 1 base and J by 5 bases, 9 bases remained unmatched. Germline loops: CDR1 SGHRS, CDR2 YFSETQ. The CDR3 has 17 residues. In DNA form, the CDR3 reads TGCGCCAGCAGCTTGAAGGCTAGCGGGGGGCATATAGATACGCAGTATTTT. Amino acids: CASSLKASGGHIDTQYF.

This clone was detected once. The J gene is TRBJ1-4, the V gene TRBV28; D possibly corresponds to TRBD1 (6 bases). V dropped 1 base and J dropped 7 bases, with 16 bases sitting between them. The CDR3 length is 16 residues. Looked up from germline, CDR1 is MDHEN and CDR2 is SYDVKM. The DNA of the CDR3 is TGTGCCAGCAGTTTATATCAACAGGGCTTGGGTGAAAAACTGTTTTTT. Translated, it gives CASSLYQQGLGEKLFF.

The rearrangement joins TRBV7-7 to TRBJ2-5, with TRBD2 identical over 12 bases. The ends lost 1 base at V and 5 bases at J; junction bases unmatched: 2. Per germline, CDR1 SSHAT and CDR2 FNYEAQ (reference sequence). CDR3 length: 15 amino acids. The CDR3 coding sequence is TGTGCCAGCAGCTTAGGGACTAGCGGGGTCGAGACCCAGTACTTC. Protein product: CASSLGTSGVETQYF.

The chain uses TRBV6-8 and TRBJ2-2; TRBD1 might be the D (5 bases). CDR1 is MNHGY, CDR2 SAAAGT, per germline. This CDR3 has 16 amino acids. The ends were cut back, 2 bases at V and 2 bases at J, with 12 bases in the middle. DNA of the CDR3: TGTGCCAGCAGTTACCAAGACAGCCCCAACACCGGGGAGCTGTTTTTT. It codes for CASSYQDSPNTGELFF.

CDR3 sequence reads: CASRIIGGNQPQHF. CDR3 bases: TGTGCCAGCAGAATCATCGGGGGCAATCAGCCCCAGCATTTT. The chain combines TRBV28 with TRBJ1-5; D unclear. This CDR3 contains 14 residues. The V end lost 6 bases, the J end lost 2 bases, and 11 bases lay between the germline ends. Looked up from germline, CDR1 is MDHEN and CDR2 is SYDVKM.

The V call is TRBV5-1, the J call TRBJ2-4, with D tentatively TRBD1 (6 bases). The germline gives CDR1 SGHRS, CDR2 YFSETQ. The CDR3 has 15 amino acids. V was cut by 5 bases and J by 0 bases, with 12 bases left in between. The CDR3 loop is CASREDSLAKNIQYF. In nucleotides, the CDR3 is TGCGCCAGCAGAGAGGACAGCCTAGCCAAAAACATTCAGTACTTC.

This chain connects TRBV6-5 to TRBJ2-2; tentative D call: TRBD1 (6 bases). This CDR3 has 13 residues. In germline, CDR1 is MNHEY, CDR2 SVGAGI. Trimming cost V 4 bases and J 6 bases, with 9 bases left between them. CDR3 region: CASSSPGAGELFF. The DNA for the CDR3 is TGTGCCAGCAGTTCCCCAGGGGCCGGGGAGCTGTTTTTT.

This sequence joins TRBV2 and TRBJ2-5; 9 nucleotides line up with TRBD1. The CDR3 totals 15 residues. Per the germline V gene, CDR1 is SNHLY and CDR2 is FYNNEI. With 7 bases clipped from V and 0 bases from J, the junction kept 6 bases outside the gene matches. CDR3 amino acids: CASNLQGANQETQYF. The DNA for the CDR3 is TGTGCCAGCAACCTACAGGGGGCTAACCAAGAGACCCAGTACTTC.

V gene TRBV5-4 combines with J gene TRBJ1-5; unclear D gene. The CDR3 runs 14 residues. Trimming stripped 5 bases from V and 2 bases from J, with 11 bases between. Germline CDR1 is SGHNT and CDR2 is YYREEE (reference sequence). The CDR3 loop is CASSSGVGNQPQHF. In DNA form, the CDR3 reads TGTGCCAGCAGTTCGGGTGTCGGCAATCAGCCCCAGCATTTT.

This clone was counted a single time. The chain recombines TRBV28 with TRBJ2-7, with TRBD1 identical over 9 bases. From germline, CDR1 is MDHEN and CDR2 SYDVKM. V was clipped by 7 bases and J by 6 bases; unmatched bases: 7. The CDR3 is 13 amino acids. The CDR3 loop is CASNRDRDREQYF. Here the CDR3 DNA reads TGTGCCAGCAACCGGGACAGGGATCGCGAGCAGTACTTC. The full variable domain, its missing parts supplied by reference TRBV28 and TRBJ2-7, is DVKVTQSSRYLVKRTGEKVFLECVQDMDHENMFWYRQDPGLGLRLIYFSYDVKMKEKGDIPEGYSVSREKKERFSLILESASTNQTSMYLCASNRDRDREQYFGPGTRLTVT.

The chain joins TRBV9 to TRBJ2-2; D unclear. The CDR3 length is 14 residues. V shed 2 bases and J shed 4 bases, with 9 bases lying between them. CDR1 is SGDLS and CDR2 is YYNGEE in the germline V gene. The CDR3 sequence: CASSVAYSTGELFF. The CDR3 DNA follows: TGTGCCAGCAGCGTGGCTTATTCCACCGGGGAGCTGTTTTTT.

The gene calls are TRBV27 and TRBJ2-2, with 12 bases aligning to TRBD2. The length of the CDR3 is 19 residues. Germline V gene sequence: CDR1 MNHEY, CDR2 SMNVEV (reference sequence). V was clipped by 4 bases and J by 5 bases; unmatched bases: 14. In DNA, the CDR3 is TGTGCCAGCAGTTCTTCCTCGGGACTAGCGGGTACCAGGACCGGGGAGCTGTTTTTT. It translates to CASSSSSGLAGTRTGELFF.

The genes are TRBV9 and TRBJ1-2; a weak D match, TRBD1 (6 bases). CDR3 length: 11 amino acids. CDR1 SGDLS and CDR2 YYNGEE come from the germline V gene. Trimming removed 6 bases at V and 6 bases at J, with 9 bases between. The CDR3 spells CASNTGNGYTF. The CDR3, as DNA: TGTGCCAGCAACACAGGGAATGGCTACACCTTC.

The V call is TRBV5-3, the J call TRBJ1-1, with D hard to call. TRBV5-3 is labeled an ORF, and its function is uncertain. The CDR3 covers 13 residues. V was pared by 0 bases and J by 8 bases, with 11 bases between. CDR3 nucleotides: TGTGCCAGAAGCTTGGGTATGGGCCCAGAAGCTTTCTTT. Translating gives CARSLGMGPEAFF.

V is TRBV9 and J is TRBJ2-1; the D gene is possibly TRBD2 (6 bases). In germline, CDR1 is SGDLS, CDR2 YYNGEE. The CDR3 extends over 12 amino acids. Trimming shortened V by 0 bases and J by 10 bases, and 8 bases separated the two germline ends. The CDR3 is CASSVVSGEQFF. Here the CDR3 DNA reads TGTGCCAGCAGCGTAGTCAGCGGGGAGCAGTTCTTC.

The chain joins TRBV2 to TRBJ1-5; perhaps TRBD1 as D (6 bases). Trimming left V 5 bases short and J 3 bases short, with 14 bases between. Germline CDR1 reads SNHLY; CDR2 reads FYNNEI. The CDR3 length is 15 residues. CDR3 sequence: CASSLRTVSNQPQHF. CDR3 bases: TGTGCCAGCAGTCTACGGACAGTCTCCAATCAGCCCCAGCATTTT.

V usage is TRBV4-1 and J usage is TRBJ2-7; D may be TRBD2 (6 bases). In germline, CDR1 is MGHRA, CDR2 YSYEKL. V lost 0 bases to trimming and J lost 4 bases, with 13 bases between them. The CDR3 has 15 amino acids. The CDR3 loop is CASSQDVTSRYEQYF. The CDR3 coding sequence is TGCGCCAGCAGCCAAGATGTAACTAGCAGATACGAGCAGTACTTC.

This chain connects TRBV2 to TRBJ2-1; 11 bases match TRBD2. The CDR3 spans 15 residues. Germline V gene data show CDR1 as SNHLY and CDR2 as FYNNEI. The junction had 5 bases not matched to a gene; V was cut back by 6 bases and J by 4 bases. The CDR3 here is CASRGGLAAYNEQFF. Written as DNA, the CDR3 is TGTGCCAGCAGGGGGGGACTAGCGGCGTACAATGAGCAGTTCTTC.

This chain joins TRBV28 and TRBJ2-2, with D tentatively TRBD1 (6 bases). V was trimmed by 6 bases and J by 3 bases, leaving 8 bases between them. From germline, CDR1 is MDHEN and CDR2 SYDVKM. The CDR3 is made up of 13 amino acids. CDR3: CASRDRYTGELFF. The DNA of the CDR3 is TGTGCCAGCAGGGACAGATACACCGGGGAGCTGTTTTTT.

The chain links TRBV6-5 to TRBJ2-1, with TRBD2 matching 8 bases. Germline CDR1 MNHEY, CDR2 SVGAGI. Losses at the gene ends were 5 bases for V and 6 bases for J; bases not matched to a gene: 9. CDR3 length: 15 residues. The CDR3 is CASSLEGLGLNEQFF. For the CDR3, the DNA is TGTGCCAGCAGTCTAGAGGGACTAGGGCTCAATGAGCAGTTCTTC.

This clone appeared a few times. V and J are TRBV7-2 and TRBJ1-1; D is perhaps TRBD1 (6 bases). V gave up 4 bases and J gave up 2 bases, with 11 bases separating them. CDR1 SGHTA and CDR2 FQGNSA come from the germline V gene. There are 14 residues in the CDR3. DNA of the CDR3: TGTGCCAGCAGCTACGACAGGCTAAACACTGAAGCTTTCTTT. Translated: CASSYDRLNTEAFF.